This T cell receptor (beta chain) was sequenced for a study of T cell responses to AZD1222 COVID-19 vaccine. Findings and caveats of the study: Two AZD1222 doses significantly raised spike-specific TCR breadth and depth over controls. CD4 TCRs covered the whole spike, strongest at regions 160-218 and 743-854.

As to this clone: As yet, its antigen is unknown.

Here immunoSEQ multiplex PCR was the method, and the copy in TCRdb shows in-frame clones only, minus some. The data contain some 150,000 clones, roughly 87% of them singletons. Trimming stripped 1 base from V and 5 bases from J, with 11 bases between. The germline V gene has CDR1 SGHTA and CDR2 FQGNSA. The CDR3 covers 14 residues. This receptor was obtained from an adult who received the MenACWY meningococcal vaccine as a control. Sequences were derived from peripheral blood, sampled 28 days after the second dose of the MenACWY control vaccine. J is TRBJ1-2 and V is TRBV7-2; D may be TRBD1 (6 bases). CDR3: CASSLEQGGYGYTF. The CDR3 nucleotides read TGTGCCAGCAGCTTAGAACAGGGAGGTTATGGCTACACCTTC.